This T cell receptor beta chain appears in the sequencing data of a study of cytomegalovirus exposure and HLA in healthy donors. Concerning this clone itself: Its antigen remains unknown.

This CDR3 has 15 residues. The V and J ends lost 4 bases and 4 bases, in that order; junction bases with no gene match: 6. CDR1 and CDR2 (germline): MGHRA, YSYEKL. 13 Jbeta primers and 60 Vbeta primers were used for the PCR. In the authors' workflow: In a later analysis, of around 85 million unique beta chains, some 10 million appeared in at least two donors. Assay used: immunoSEQ multiplex PCR; TCRdb lists only in-frame clones, some missing. The V and J calls and clone size come from that table; D and trimming were worked out from the DNA. Of roughly 97,000 clones listed, over 9% were seen once; the top ten hold around 5.9%. Study-level points and caveats: When the data were analyzed later, several of the most significant clusters appeared to be linked to common viral pathogens.

This TCR came from a middle-aged man in good health and CMV-seropositive. The chain carries TRBV4-1 and TRBJ1-5; 8 bases line up with TRBD1. Sequenced: PBMCs. The CDR3 region is CASSLSGTGNQPQHF. CDR3 nucleotides: TGCGCCAGCAGCCTATCGGGGACAGGTAATCAGCCCCAGCATTTT.